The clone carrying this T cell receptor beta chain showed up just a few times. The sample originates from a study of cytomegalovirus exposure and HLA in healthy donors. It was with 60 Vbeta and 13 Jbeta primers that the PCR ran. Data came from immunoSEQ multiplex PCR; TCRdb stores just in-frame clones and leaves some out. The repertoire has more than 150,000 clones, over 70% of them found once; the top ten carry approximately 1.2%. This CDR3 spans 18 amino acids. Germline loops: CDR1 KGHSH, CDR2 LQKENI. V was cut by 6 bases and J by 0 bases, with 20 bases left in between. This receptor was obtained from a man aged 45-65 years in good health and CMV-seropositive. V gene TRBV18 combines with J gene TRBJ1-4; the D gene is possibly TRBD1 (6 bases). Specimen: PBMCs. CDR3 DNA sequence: TGTGCCAGCTCCCTTATCTCTAACAGGGTTGCAACTAATGAAAAACTGTTTTTT. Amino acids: CASSLISNRVATNEKLFF.